The sequence of this TCR beta chain was determined in a study of cytomegalovirus exposure and HLA in healthy donors. Study as a whole: A prior analysis found 117 million unique TCR beta sequences from 150 million to 200 million T cells.

On this clone itself: Antigen specificity is unknown.

General study results and limits: There were some public TCRs occurring in many donors, but most TCR sequences were rare. V- and J-gene trimming of TCR beta was linked (in a later analysis) to a missense DCLRE1C variant. The study listed roughly 160 cytomegalovirus-associated TCR beta chains.

Germline loops: CDR1 LGHNT, CDR2 FRNRAP. The CDR3 spans 13 residues. Trimming took 7 bases from V and 0 from J; bases not matched to a gene: 2. PCR involved 60 Vbeta and 13 Jbeta primers. This table comes from immunoSEQ multiplex PCR, and its TCRdb copy is limited to in-frame clones, with some not included. The table shows roughly 100,000 clones, with around 74% occurring only once. The sample was PBMCs. This chain uses TRBV12-5 with TRBJ2-7, with 8 positions matching TRBD2. This clonotype was obtained from a man in his forties or fifties in good health and CMV-seronegative. The CDR3 loop reads CASEAGGSYEQYF. DNA for the CDR3: TGTGCTAGTGAGGCGGGAGGCTCCTACGAGCAGTACTTC. The variable domain in full, with the rest retrieved from reference TRBV12-5 and TRBJ2-7, is DARVTQTPRHKVTEMGQEVTMRCQPILGHNTVFWYRQTMMQGLELLAYFRNRAPLDDSGMPKDRFSAEMPDATLATLKIQPSEPRDSAVYFCASEAGGSYEQYFGPGTRLTVT.